This T cell receptor beta chain was identified in a study of a mutant IDH1 vaccine in newly diagnosed glioma. Profiling relied on immunoSEQ multiplex PCR, and the TCRdb table lists in-frame clones only, not all of them. The sample contains 100,000 to 150,000 clones, about four fifths of which appear only once. Time point described: week 11, during vaccination. Every vaccine dose comprised 300 ug of mutant IDH1 20-mer peptide plus topical imiquimod. A word on this clone: Its antigen remains unknown.

Study results and caveats: Of the patients, less than 95% had vaccine-induced immune responses. Top peripheral T cell clonotype shifts appeared unrelated to pseudoprogression.

Germline CDR1 reads MDHEN; CDR2 reads SYDVKM. V trimming: 8 bases; J trimming: 14 bases; junction bases outside the gene matches: 10. The CDR3 covers 11 residues. The origin of this receptor is a man aged 40-49 years with glioma. The chain employs TRBV28 and TRBJ2-3; 7 bases map to TRBD1. The sample consisted of PBMCs, taken from a glioma patient whose treatment included an IDH1 peptide vaccine. CDR3 DNA: TGTGCCAGCGGGACAGTCTTAATTGGGTATTTT. Protein product: CASGTVLIGYF.